A single TCR beta chain is shown here with its context. Synthetic TCR analog templates were added to each PCR reaction. Using immunoSEQ multiplex PCR, the repertoire was profiled, and TCRdb retains in-frame clones only, with some absent. The table lists some 30,000 clones, around 87% of them singletons, with 1.5% to 2% in the top ten. This record belongs to a study of PD-L1 blockade in urothelial cancer. Turning to the study itself: Of prior chemotherapy regimens, patients had received between 0 and 3. The median number of T cells present in blood samples was roughly 130,000.

With 5 bases clipped from V and 1 base from J, the junction kept 3 bases outside the gene matches. The CDR3 totals 15 residues. Germline CDR1 is SGHTA and CDR2 is FQGNSA. The clonotype originates from a man over 45 with urothelial cancer. This rearrangement joins TRBV7-2 to TRBJ2-3; TRBD2 agrees at 10 bases. The sample consisted of PBMCs, taken around atezolizumab (anti-PD-L1) treatment. The CDR3 here is CASSLSGGRTDTQYF. As DNA, the CDR3 is TGTGCCAGCAGCCTTAGCGGGGGGCGCACAGATACGCAGTATTTT.